This entry describes one TCR beta chain. How the authors handled the data: Reference gene primer amplification yielded estimated nucleated cell counts. TCRdb's table, derived via immunoSEQ multiplex PCR, lists solely in-frame clones and lacks some. D and trimming come from the DNA, and the V and J calls and clone size come from that table. The sample has about 130,000 clones, 70% to 85% seen once. This specimen comes from a study of blood T cell repertoires in COVID-19. Study information: Samples came from the United States, Italy and Spain, spanning acute and convalescent COVID-19. PBMCs, B-cell-depleted T cells, or T cells were the source of the cDNA or gDNA that made up the material.

Trimming cost V 7 bases and J 0 bases, with 9 bases left between them. This CDR3 spans 13 amino acids. This sequence was found in an older woman with acute or convalescent COVID-19. The rearrangement uses TRBV12-3 or TRBV12-4 and TRBJ1-2; D ambiguous. Sequencing was carried out using peripheral blood. The CDR3 coding sequence is TGTGCCAGCAAACCAACAGCTAACTATGGCTACACCTTC. Translated: CASKPTANYGYTF.